This TCR beta chain was obtained from a study of Ad26.COV2.S vaccination and SARS-CoV-2 variants. The overall study: The study gave Ad26.COV2.S intramuscularly, once or twice 56 days apart.

On this clone: Its antigen is not identified.

The table came from immunoSEQ multiplex PCR; TCRdb's copy has only in-frame clones and leaves some out. The table includes about 320,000 clones, over 80% detected once. Study-level points and caveats: Substantial breadth was reportedly displayed by spike-specific CD8+ and CD4+ T cell responses after vaccination.

Germline V gene sequence: CDR1 SGHTA, CDR2 FQGTGA. The CDR3 extends over 15 amino acids. V lost 0 bases and J 2 bases, leaving 10 bases between the germline ends. Treatment meaning: about 20 received Ad26.COV2.S at low or high dose, single or two shots; roughly five received placebo; per-sample allocation not given. Sampling was performed 63 days after the first vaccine or placebo injection. Boston supplied an adult donor aged 18-55 years. An Ad26 vector carrying the Wuhan-strain SARS-CoV-2 spike served as the vaccine. This sequence was found in a person between 18 and 59 years old who received the Ad26.COV2.S COVID-19 vaccine or a placebo. Source: peripheral blood, taken in a trial of Ad26.COV2.S vaccine versus placebo. The chain combines TRBV7-3 with TRBJ2-5; D is perhaps TRBD2 (6 bases). CDR3 protein: CASSLTGLPQETQYF. The CDR3 DNA reads TGTGCCAGCAGCTTAACGGGACTCCCACAAGAGACCCAGTACTTC.